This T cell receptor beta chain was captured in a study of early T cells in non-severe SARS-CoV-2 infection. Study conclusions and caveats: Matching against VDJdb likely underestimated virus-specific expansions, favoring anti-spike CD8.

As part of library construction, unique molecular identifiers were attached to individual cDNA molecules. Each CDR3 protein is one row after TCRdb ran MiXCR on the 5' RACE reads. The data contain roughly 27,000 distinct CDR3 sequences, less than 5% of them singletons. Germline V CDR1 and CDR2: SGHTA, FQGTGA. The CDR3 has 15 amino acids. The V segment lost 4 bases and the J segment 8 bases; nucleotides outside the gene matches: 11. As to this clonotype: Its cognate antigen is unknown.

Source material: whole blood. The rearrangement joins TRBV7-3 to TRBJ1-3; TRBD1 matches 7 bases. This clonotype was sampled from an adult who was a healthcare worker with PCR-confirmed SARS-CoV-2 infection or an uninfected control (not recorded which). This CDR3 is CASSSGQTHGDTIYF. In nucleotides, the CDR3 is TGTGCCAGCAGCTCGGGACAGACCCACGGGGACACCATATATTTT.